This T cell receptor (beta chain) was retrieved from a study of blood T cell repertoires in COVID-19. At the level of the study: PBMCs, B-cell-depleted T cells, or T cells were the source of the cDNA or gDNA that made up the material.

Sequencing used immunoSEQ multiplex PCR; TCRdb keeps in-frame clones, though not all of them. The sample lists 240,000 or so clones; approximately 86% were seen once. This CDR3 region has 13 residues. V shed 6 bases and J 3 bases; nucleotides not matched to a gene: 3. Germline CDR1 reads KGHDR; CDR2 reads SFDVKD. The sequencing sample was made of PBMCs or T cells enriched from blood (not recorded which). The clonotype was recovered from a woman aged 40 to 50 with acute COVID-19. The chain carries TRBV24-1 and TRBJ2-7, with 8 bases matching TRBD1. This CDR3 reads CATSRTGYYEQYF. As DNA, the CDR3 is TGTGCCACCAGTAGGACAGGGTACTACGAGCAGTACTTC.